This is a list of T cell receptor beta chains from one sample in a study of cytotoxic CD8 clonotypes in ibrutinib-treated CLL. Repertoires were generated with immunoSEQ multiplex PCR, while TCRdb's copy carries only in-frame clones and drops some. In the table there are hundreds of thousands of clones, under 70% of which are singletons. Sequences were derived from PBMCs, sampled after 36 months of ibrutinib treatment. These receptors originate from a human donor with chronic lymphocytic leukemia. Each CDR3 is given with its conserved first and last residue. Each record gives: clone size, V gene, D gene, J gene, CDR3 DNA, CDR3 protein. A D gene is named only where the DNA matches it firmly. A row's size may be missing; if present it is once, few, many or a size class.

size: .
V: TRBV28
D: .
J: TRBJ2-7
DNA: TGTGCCAGCAGCTCAGGGTTAGGGTACGAGCAGTACTTC
CDR3: CASSSGLGYEQYF

size: few
V: TRBV5-1
D: TRBD1
J: TRBJ1-6
DNA: TGCGCCAGCAGCATCAGGGGGGACCCGGGAACCCTCCACTTT
CDR3: CASSIRGDPGTLHF

size: few
V: TRBV18
D: .
J: TRBJ2-6
DNA: TGTGCCAGCTCACTACCGGACTCTGGGGCCAACGTCCTGACTTTC
CDR3: CASSLPDSGANVLTF

size: .
V: TRBV14
D: .
J: TRBJ2-5
DNA: TGTGCCAGCAGCCAAGAGTTACAGTCGGAGACCCAGTACTTC
CDR3: CASSQELQSETQYF

size: .
V: TRBV19
D: .
J: TRBJ2-7
DNA: TGTGCCAGTAGTAGGCAGGGAGGTAGGACCTACGAGCAGTACTTC
CDR3: CASSRQGGRTYEQYF

size: .
V: TRBV5-4
D: TRBD1
J: TRBJ2-7
DNA: TGTGCCAGCAGCTTTATAGGGGGCACCTACGAGCAGTACTTC
CDR3: CASSFIGGTYEQYF

size: .
V: TRBV29-1
D: .
J: TRBJ2-1
DNA: TGCAGCGTTGAAGATAAGCGAAAGATAAGCTCCTACAATGAGCAGTTCTTC
CDR3: CSVEDKRKISSYNEQFF

size: .
V: TRBV18
D: .
J: TRBJ2-5
DNA: TGTGCCAGCTCACAAAGAAGGACAGTGAAAGAGACCCAGTACTTC
CDR3: CASSQRRTVKETQYF

size: .
V: TRBV2
D: .
J: TRBJ2-1
DNA: TGTGCCAGCAGTGAAGGGTGGGGCTCCTACAATGAGCAGTTCTTC
CDR3: CASSEGWGSYNEQFF

size: .
V: TRBV9
D: .
J: TRBJ2-5
DNA: TGTGCCAGCAGCGCGGGGACCAGGGATCACCAAGAGACCCAGTACTTC
CDR3: CASSAGTRDHQETQYF